This T cell receptor (beta chain) was sequenced for a study of OX40 agonist ivuxolimab in advanced cancers. The protocol was immunoSEQ multiplex PCR, while the TCRdb copy is restricted to in-frame clones and leaves out a portion. The data hold 70,000 or so clones, with around 91% observed a single time. Overall study findings and caveats: Clonal expansion from baseline to week 6 occurred in both CD4+ and CD8+ T cells.

The junction had 3 bases not matched to a gene; V was cut back by 4 bases and J by 3 bases. Germline CDR1 and CDR2: SGHRS and YFSETQ. CDR3 length: 14 residues. A word on this clone: The antigen is unknown.

The chain recombines TRBV5-1 with TRBJ1-1; TRBD1 matches 10 bases. The receptor comes from an adult with an advanced solid tumor such as melanoma, head and neck, liver or kidney cancer. Sequenced here: CD4+ or CD8+ T cells sorted from blood, sampled in a trial of the OX40 agonist ivuxolimab. The CDR3, as DNA: TGCGCCAGCAGCGAAGGACAGGGGGACACTGAAGCTTTCTTT. It translates to CASSEGQGDTEAFF.